What follows are 32 T cell receptor beta chains derived from one specimen sequenced in a study of regulatory T cells in long-lasting Graves disease. Arm-PCR of CDR3 regions and iRepertoire HTBI primers were the basis on which TCR beta libraries were built. TCRdb ran MiXCR on the multiplex PCR reads and lists one entry per CDR3 protein. Seen here are about 560,000 distinct CDR3 sequences, 15% to 20% observed once, and the top ten hold 12%. As for time point: newly diagnosed GD, antithyroid drugs for less than 3 months. Preparation of the TCR library used RNA extracted from PBMCs. The same data also contributed to another study, on T cells in Graves' hyperthyroidism and ophthalmopathy.

This specimen was peripheral blood mononuclear cells (PBMCs), taken at new diagnosis, from a patient treated with antithyroid drugs. The receptors were sampled from a man younger than 30 with Graves disease.

This clonotype was counted between two and nine times. Since a much larger clone is just one base distant, this may be a read error. The chain links TRBV6-2 or TRBV6-3 to TRBJ2-2; no firm D call. Trimming removed 2 bases from V and 8 bases from J, with 6 bases in between. Germline-derived CDR1 and CDR2 are MNHEY and SVGEGT. This CDR3 has 12 residues. The CDR3 nucleotides read TGTGCCAGCAGTTACGAGACTGGGGAGCTGTTTTTT. This gives the protein CASSYETGELFF.

The table lists this clonotype with many counts. The chain links TRBV7-2 to TRBJ1-1, with 7 bases matching TRBD1. The germline CDR1 and CDR2 sequences are SGHTA and FQGNSA. The V and J ends lost 0 bases and 7 bases, in that order; junction bases with no gene match: 11. This CDR3 is built from 16 residues. CDR3 DNA sequence: TGTGCCAGCAGCTTAGCCCTGACAGGGCGGGTGAATGAAGCTTTCTTT. Encoded protein: CASSLALTGRVNEAFF.

This clonotype was counted a few times. V is TRBV4-1 and J is TRBJ2-5; 7 nucleotides agree with TRBD1. V was pared by 1 base and J by 3 bases, with 5 bases of the junction left unmatched. The CDR3 loop spans 15 amino acids. CDR1 and CDR2 from the germline V gene are MGHRA and YSYEKL. CDR3 protein: CASSQVHGTEETQYF. The CDR3 bases are TGCGCCAGCAGCCAAGTACATGGGACAGAAGAGACCCAGTACTTC.

This chain links TRBV12-3 or TRBV12-4 with TRBJ1-2; D not certain. Trimming removed 2 bases at V and 8 bases at J, with 9 bases between. The CDR3 loop spans 12 amino acids. Here the CDR3 DNA reads TGTGCCAGCAGTTTATTCCCGGGCGGCTACACCTTC. It encodes CASSLFPGGYTF.

This clonotype was seen many times. This sequence joins TRBV6-1 and TRBJ2-7; D is undetermined. The germline gives CDR1 MNHNS, CDR2 SASEGT. The V end lost 0 bases, the J end lost 0 bases, and 9 bases lay between the germline ends. The CDR3 loop spans 15 amino acids. The CDR3 loop reads CASSEAYYPSYEQYF. The CDR3 region has the DNA TGTGCCAGCAGTGAAGCCTACTACCCCTCCTACGAGCAGTACTTC.

In DNA form, the CDR3 reads TGTGCCAGCAGCTTCGACCCGCGGGGGGGCACAGATACGCAGTATTTT. Translated: CASSFDPRGGTDTQYF. The chain is built from TRBV7-6 and TRBJ2-3, with 8 bases aligning to TRBD2. CDR1 is SGHVS and CDR2 is FNYEAQ in the germline V gene. The V and J ends lost 3 bases and 1 base, in that order; junction bases with no gene match: 6. The CDR3 has 16 amino acids.

This clonotype occurred many times. This chain links TRBV6-2 or TRBV6-3 with TRBJ2-5; the D is unclear. Trimming cost V 5 bases and J 4 bases, with 5 bases left between them. CDR3 length: 11 amino acids. Germline V gene sequence: CDR1 MNHEY, CDR2 SVGEGT. The CDR3 here is CASSHRETQYF. The DNA for the CDR3 is TGTGCCAGCAGTCATAGAGAGACCCAGTACTTC.

This chain links TRBV6-1 with TRBJ1-2, with D unresolved. Trimming left V 6 bases short and J 4 bases short, with 12 bases between. The germline V gene has CDR1 MNHNS and CDR2 SASEGT. The CDR3 length is 13 residues. CDR3 nucleotides: TGTGCCAGCAGAATGAGGTTCGGCTATGGCTACACCTTC. Amino acid sequence: CASRMRFGYGYTF.

This clonotype was seen a few times. The chain links TRBV30 to TRBJ2-3; D is unresolved. CDR3 length equals 12 residues. CDR1 is GTSNPN and CDR2 is SVGIG in the germline V gene (reference sequence). V was shortened by 3 bases and J by 3 bases, with 7 bases between the two germline ends. The CDR3 DNA follows: TGTGCCTGGAGCCCCGCTACAGATACGCAGTATTTT. Translated: CAWSPATDTQYF.

This clonotype was recorded at least ten times. The chain is built from TRBV6-1 and TRBJ2-1; maybe TRBD2 (6 bases). CDR1 is MNHNS and CDR2 is SASEGT in the germline V gene. Deletions cut 5 bases from V and 7 bases from J, with 18 bases between. The CDR3 covers 15 residues. CDR3 sequence (DNA): TGTGCCAGCAGTCCTTGGCGGGGCGAAGGAAATGAGCAGTTCTTC. The encoded protein is CASSPWRGEGNEQFF.

The genes are TRBV5-5 and TRBJ2-2; D is perhaps TRBD1 (7 bases). Germline loops: CDR1 SGHKS, CDR2 YYEKEE (reference sequence). Trimming removed 2 bases at V and 2 bases at J, with 16 bases between. This CDR3 comprises 17 residues. Here the CDR3 DNA reads TGTGCCAGCAGCTTTCTGACAGGGACTGGTAACACCGGGGAGCTGTTTTTT. Translating gives CASSFLTGTGNTGELFF.

This clonotype was observed at least ten times. The J gene is TRBJ2-7, the V gene TRBV7-9; D is perhaps TRBD1 (6 bases). V dropped 5 bases and J dropped 0 bases, with 14 bases sitting between them. This CDR3 is built from 15 residues. Germline CDR1 reads SEHNR; CDR2 reads FQNEAQ (reference sequence). CDR3 protein: CASSPLTGSSYEQYF. The CDR3 region has the DNA TGTGCCAGCAGCCCCCTGACAGGAAGCTCCTACGAGCAGTACTTC.

This clonotype was found many times. This chain uses TRBV6-9 with TRBJ2-7, with 12 bases lining up with TRBD2. The ends lost 4 bases at V and 6 bases at J; junction bases unmatched: 10. This CDR3 region has 16 residues. In germline, CDR1 is MNHGY, CDR2 SVAAGI. The CDR3 nucleotides read TGTGCCAGCAGTTCACGACTAGCGGGAGAACTCTCCGAGCAGTACTTC. Its translation: CASSSRLAGELSEQYF.

The rearrangement uses TRBV7-9 and TRBJ2-1; D is uncertain. This CDR3 region has 14 residues. In germline, CDR1 is SEHNR, CDR2 FQNEAQ (reference sequence). Trimming removed 5 bases from V and 8 bases from J, with 16 bases in between. The CDR3 region has the DNA TGTGCCAGCAGCCAGTTAGGAACAGTAGATGAGCAGTTCTTC. The encoded protein is CASSQLGTVDEQFF.

This clonotype was found many times. The chain combines TRBV12-5 with TRBJ2-1; D not resolved. Trimming pared 1 base from V and 6 bases from J, leaving 7 bases between. The germline CDR1 and CDR2 sequences are LGHNT and FRNRAP. The CDR3 is 13 residues long. The CDR3 DNA is TGTGCTAGTGGTTTGGATCGACGCAATGAGCAGTTCTTC. Its protein product is CASGLDRRNEQFF.

This chain uses TRBV5-6 with TRBJ2-7; D might be TRBD1 or TRBD2, each matching 5 bases. The CDR3 extends over 15 amino acids. Germline V lookup: CDR1 SGHDT, CDR2 YYEEEE. Trimming cost V 4 bases and J 6 bases, with 20 bases left between them. This CDR3 is CASSPLGEMGLEQYF. CDR3 coding DNA: TGTGCCAGCAGCCCCTTGGGGGAGATGGGTCTCGAGCAGTACTTC.

This clonotype came up a few times. The genes are TRBV4-2 and TRBJ2-1, with D possibly being TRBD2 (6 bases). Germline assignment: CDR1 LGHNA and CDR2 YNFKEQ. There are 15 residues in the CDR3. V was pared by 1 base and J by 6 bases, with 13 bases between. The CDR3 here is CASSQADYEPNEQFF. The CDR3 DNA follows: TGTGCCAGCAGCCAAGCGGACTACGAGCCCAATGAGCAGTTCTTC.

This clonotype turned up a few times. The rearrangement uses TRBV7-3 and TRBJ2-7, with 10 positions matching TRBD2. Germline V gives CDR1 SGHTA, CDR2 FQGTGA. The V segment lost 5 bases and the J segment 4 bases; nucleotides outside the gene matches: 14. The CDR3 is made up of 17 amino acids. The CDR3 here is CASSRTGVAGGSYEQYF. The CDR3 bases are TGTGCCAGCAGCCGGACAGGAGTAGCGGGAGGAAGTTACGAGCAGTACTTC. The complete variable domain, with remaining parts taken from reference TRBV7-3 and TRBJ2-7, reads GAGVSQTPSNKVTEKGKYVELRCDPISGHTALYWYRQSLGQGPEFLIYFQGTGAADDSGLPNDRFFAVRPEGSVSTLKIQRTERGDSAVYLCASSRTGVAGGSYEQYFGPGTRLTVT.

This clonotype was picked up a small number of times. The rearrangement uses TRBV4-1 and TRBJ1-1; a weak D match, TRBD1 (5 bases). V was trimmed by 4 bases and J by 6 bases, leaving 15 bases between them. The CDR3 covers 14 residues. CDR1 and CDR2 from the germline V gene are MGHRA and YSYEKL. The CDR3 spells CASSPGRFVAEAFF. The CDR3 DNA reads TGCGCCAGCAGCCCGGGACGGTTTGTGGCTGAAGCTTTCTTT.

For this clonotype: With a much larger clone just one base away, this may be a read error. V is TRBV6-1 and J is TRBJ2-1; tentative D call: TRBD2 (5 bases). This CDR3 spans 14 amino acids. Germline V gives CDR1 MNHNS, CDR2 SASEGT. For the CDR3, the DNA is TGTGCCAGCAGTGAAGCCGGGATCTACAATGGGCAGTTCTTC. Amino acid sequence: CASSEAGIYNGQFF.

This clonotype showed up many times. The chain combines TRBV28 with TRBJ2-5; the D gene could be TRBD1 or TRBD2 (6 bases each). The CDR3 has 18 amino acids. Trimming shortened V by 5 bases and J by 1 base, and 23 bases separated the two germline ends. Germline V CDR1 and CDR2: MDHEN, SYDVKM. CDR3 in DNA: TGTGCCAGCAGTGCCCTCACAGGGTATAGGCGGGGCCAAGAGACCCAGTACTTC. Protein: CASSALTGYRRGQETQYF. The whole variable domain, remainder taken from reference TRBV28 and TRBJ2-5, is DVKVTQSSRYLVKRTGEKVFLECVQDMDHENMFWYRQDPGLGLRLIYFSYDVKMKEKGDIPEGYSVSREKKERFSLILESASTNQTSMYLCASSALTGYRRGQETQYFGPGTRLLVL.

For the CDR3, the DNA is TGTGCCAGCAGCGCAACAGGGGTACGGGAGCAGTTCTTC. This codes for CASSATGVREQFF. The genes are TRBV11-2 and TRBJ2-1; 7 bases are a match to TRBD1. Germline V gene data show CDR1 as SGHAT and CDR2 as FQNNGV. There are 13 residues in the CDR3. V was pared by 5 bases and J by 10 bases, with 8 bases of the junction left unmatched.

The chain is built from TRBV28 and TRBJ2-3; 7 bases map to TRBD2. This CDR3 has 17 residues. Germline-derived CDR1 and CDR2 are MDHEN and SYDVKM. V lost 3 bases and J lost 3; bases outside the gene matches: 12. The CDR3 loop reads CASSLGMGRENTDTQYF. The CDR3 region has the DNA TGTGCCAGCAGTTTGGGCATGGGGCGGGAGAATACAGATACGCAGTATTTT.

In this sample, this clonotype turned up many times. J is TRBJ1-2 and V is TRBV6-1, with D possibly matching TRBD1 (5 bases). There are 15 residues in the CDR3. In germline, CDR1 is MNHNS, CDR2 SASEGT. The V and J ends lost 1 base and 3 bases respectively, with 12 bases between them. The CDR3: CASSEELGQDYGYTF. CDR3 coding DNA: TGTGCCAGCAGTGAAGAGTTGGGGCAGGACTATGGCTACACCTTC.

This clonotype was picked up many times. The rearrangement uses TRBV11-1 and TRBJ1-1; D perhaps matches TRBD1 (5 bases). The CDR3 has 17 residues. Trimming pared 5 bases from V and 1 base from J, leaving 20 bases between. Germline assignment: CDR1 SGHAT and CDR2 FQDESV (reference sequence). The CDR3 sequence: CASSAPLGVTQNTEAFF. The CDR3 coding sequence is TGTGCCAGCAGCGCACCGTTGGGGGTTACACAGAACACTGAAGCTTTCTTT.

There are a few counts of this clonotype. The chain couples TRBV9 to TRBJ2-2; D call uncertain. The germline V gene encodes CDR1 SGDLS and CDR2 YYNGEE. V was clipped by 0 bases and J by 6 bases, with 12 bases between them. The CDR3 extends over 15 amino acids. The CDR3 DNA reads TGTGCCAGCAGCGTAGAGGGTGTCAGGTCCGGGGAGCTGTTTTTT. It yields the protein CASSVEGVRSGELFF.

This clonotype occurred many times. This chain joins TRBV7-2 and TRBJ2-3; TRBD2 might be the D (6 bases). V was clipped by 5 bases and J by 1 base, with 13 bases between them. The CDR3 length is 15 residues. Germline loops: CDR1 SGHTA, CDR2 FQGNSA. The CDR3 DNA is TGTGCCAGCAGCCGTAGGAGGGCTGGCACAGATACGCAGTATTTT. It translates to CASSRRRAGTDTQYF. Supplemented by reference TRBV7-2 and TRBJ2-3, the full variable domain reads GAGVSQSPSNKVTEKGKDVELRCDPISGHTALYWYRQSLGQGLEFLIYFQGNSAPDKSGLPSDRFSAERTGGSVSTLTIQRTQQEDSAVYLCASSRRRAGTDTQYFGPGTRLTVL.

In its sample, this clonotype was seen many times. The chain uses TRBV7-9 and TRBJ2-1; 13 bases are shared with TRBD2. The CDR3 loop spans 15 amino acids. V shed 5 bases, J shed 6 bases, and the junction held 4 bases outside the gene matches. Germline values: CDR1 SEHNR, CDR2 FQNEAQ (reference sequence). In DNA form, the CDR3 reads TGTGCCAGCAGCCCCACTAGCGGGAGGGTCAATGAGCAGTTCTTC. Amino acid sequence: CASSPTSGRVNEQFF. Supplemented by reference TRBV7-9 and TRBJ2-1, the full variable domain reads DTGVSQNPRHKITKRGQNVTFRCDPISEHNRLYWYRQTLGQGPEFLTYFQNEAQLEKSRLLSDRFSAERPKGSFSTLEIQRTEQGDSAMYLCASSPTSGRVNEQFFGPGTRLTVL.

This chain connects TRBV7-6 to TRBJ2-4; 8 bases line up with TRBD2. The CDR3 covers 15 residues. The ends lost 4 bases at V and 8 bases at J; junction bases unmatched: 10. Germline lookup yields CDR1 SGHVS and CDR2 FNYEAQ. The CDR3: CASSSETSEVHIQYF. The CDR3, as DNA: TGTGCCAGCAGCTCTGAGACTAGCGAGGTCCACATTCAGTACTTC.

This clonotype was found many times. This rearrangement joins TRBV2 to TRBJ2-3; TRBD2 matches 7 bases. The CDR3 is made up of 14 amino acids. V gave up 4 bases and J gave up 6 bases; unmatched junction bases: 7. Germline V gene sequence: CDR1 SNHLY, CDR2 FYNNEI. The CDR3 DNA follows: TGTGCCAGCAGTGTTGGACTAGGAGGGGATACGCAGTATTTT. It yields the protein CASSVGLGGDTQYF.

This clonotype was picked up many times. This chain links TRBV2 with TRBJ1-4; D is uncertain. V lost 4 bases and J 15 bases, leaving 21 bases between the germline ends. The CDR3 consists of 14 residues. Germline CDR1 is SNHLY and CDR2 is FYNNEI. CDR3 nucleotides: TGTGCCAGCAGTGTATGGATAAGCGACGCGAGATTGTTTTTT. Protein product: CASSVWISDARLFF.

The chain couples TRBV7-2 to TRBJ2-5; no definite D call. CDR1 SGHTA and CDR2 FQGNSA come from the germline V gene. V lost 5 bases and J 3 bases, leaving 16 bases between the germline ends. The CDR3 length is 15 residues. The CDR3 loop reads CASSTGNSAKETQYF. The DNA of the CDR3 is TGTGCCAGCAGCACTGGCAACAGCGCAAAAGAGACCCAGTACTTC.